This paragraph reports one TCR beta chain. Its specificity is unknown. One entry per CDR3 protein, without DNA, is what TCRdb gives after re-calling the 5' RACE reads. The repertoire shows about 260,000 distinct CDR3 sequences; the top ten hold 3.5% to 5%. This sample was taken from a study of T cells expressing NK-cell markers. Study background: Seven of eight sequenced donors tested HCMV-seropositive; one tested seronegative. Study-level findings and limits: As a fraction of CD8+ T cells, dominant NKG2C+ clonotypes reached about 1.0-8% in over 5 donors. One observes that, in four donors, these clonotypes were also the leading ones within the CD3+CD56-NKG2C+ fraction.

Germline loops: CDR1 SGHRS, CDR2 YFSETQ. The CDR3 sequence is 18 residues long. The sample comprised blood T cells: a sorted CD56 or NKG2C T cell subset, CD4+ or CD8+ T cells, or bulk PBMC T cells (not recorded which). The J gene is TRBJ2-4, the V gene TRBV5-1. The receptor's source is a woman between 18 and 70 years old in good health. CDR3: CASSLGLAPDMAKNIQYF. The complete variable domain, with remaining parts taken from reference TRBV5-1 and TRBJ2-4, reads KAGVTQTPRYLIKTRGQQVTLSCSPISGHRSVSWYQQTPGQGLQFLFEYFSETQRNKGNFPGRFSGRQFSNSRSEMNVSTLELGDSALYLCASSLGLAPDMAKNIQYFGAGTRLSVL.